This TCR beta chain was recorded in a study of ipilimumab plus nivolumab after autologous stem cell transplantation. Profiling relied on immunoSEQ multiplex PCR, and the TCRdb table lists in-frame clones only, not all of them. The sample lists about 16,000 clones; approximately 81% were seen once. Starting 14 to 28 days after autologous transplant, ipilimumab 1 mg/kg was given. Looked up from germline, CDR1 is MNHNS and CDR2 is SASEGT. The CDR3 has 13 residues. V lost 5 bases and J 7 bases, leaving 9 bases between the germline ends. Material: PBMCs, obtained in a trial of ipilimumab plus nivolumab as post-transplant consolidation. The sequence was obtained from a male donor with diffuse large B-cell lymphoma. The genes are TRBV6-1 and TRBJ1-6, with D unclear. The CDR3 spells CASSLSVNSPLHF. The CDR3 DNA reads TGTGCCAGCAGTCTATCAGTAAATTCACCCCTCCACTTT.